This T cell receptor beta chain derives from a study of blood T cell repertoires in COVID-19 (dated by TCRdb to the early 2020s). As for the study more broadly: Collaborator samples came from the United States, Italy and Spain and covered acute and convalescent phases of COVID-19. The prospective study material was composed of cDNA or gDNA derived from T cells, B-cell-depleted T cells, or PBMCs. Subjects who had been exposed to COVID-19, were actively infected with it, or had recovered from it provided the deeply sampled blood TCRbeta repertoires that made up the dataset. The repertoires were made available in a free public database intended to serve as a resource for research on the immune response to SARS-CoV-2. Samples were obtained from the ongoing ImmuneRACE study (first 160 participants) and from 1,254 subjects provided by 6 global collaborators. Nearly every sample came with metadata listing a de-identified subject ID, COVID-19 status, age in years and sex. Where available, HLA class I and class II types were taken from metadata supplied by the sample provider and were not determined by assay-based typing.

Notes on this clone: Its antigen remains unidentified. No much larger clone exists at a distance of one base, and base qualities are not known.

What the research found in general, with its limitations: The amount of clinical and demographic metadata varied by source and participant and was provided uncurated.

CDR1 and CDR2, per the germline V gene, are SGHDT and YYEEEE. V ends up 0 bases short and J 8 bases short, with an unmatched junction base count of 8. Including cysteine and phenylalanine, the CDR3 has 15 amino acids. Here the CDR3 DNA is all that survives: 45 bases in frame from base 1. A second Seattle source provided samples from volunteer blood donors who had recovered from COVID-19. Collaborating institutions collected whole blood in K2EDTA tubes following their own protocols. For TCRbeta analysis, collaborator samples were shipped as frozen whole blood, as isolated PBMCs, or as DNA extracted from either sample type. TCRbeta CDR3 regions were amplified from genomic DNA using the immunoSEQ Assay, a bias-controlled multiplex PCR. In the original analysis: Nucleated cell counts per sample were estimated from amplification of reference gene primers within the assay. Sequence reads were collapsed and filtered to measure the absolute abundance of every unique TCRbeta CDR3 rearrangement. Productive Simpson clonality was computed per sample as the square root of Simpson's diversity index over productive rearrangements. This immuneACCESS table, as held by TCRdb, lists in-frame sequences with V and J called but not all clones. Of the missing ones, under half trace to an unresolved V gene in checked studies; the others have no known cause. From that table come the V and J calls and clone size; the DNA was used to work out D and trimming. Recorded for this sample are about 220,000 clones; approximately 83% of them occurred a single time. The biggest ten clones account for over 3% of the sample.

Sequenced input: peripheral blood. This chain is built from TRBV5-6 and TRBJ1-2; 9 junctional bases match TRBD1. The TCR was taken from a woman in her 30s who had recovered from COVID-19. The DNA sequence is TGTGCCAGCAGCTTGGAGCCGGGACAGGGATTCGGCTACACCTTC. It is translated as CASSLEPGQGFGYTF.